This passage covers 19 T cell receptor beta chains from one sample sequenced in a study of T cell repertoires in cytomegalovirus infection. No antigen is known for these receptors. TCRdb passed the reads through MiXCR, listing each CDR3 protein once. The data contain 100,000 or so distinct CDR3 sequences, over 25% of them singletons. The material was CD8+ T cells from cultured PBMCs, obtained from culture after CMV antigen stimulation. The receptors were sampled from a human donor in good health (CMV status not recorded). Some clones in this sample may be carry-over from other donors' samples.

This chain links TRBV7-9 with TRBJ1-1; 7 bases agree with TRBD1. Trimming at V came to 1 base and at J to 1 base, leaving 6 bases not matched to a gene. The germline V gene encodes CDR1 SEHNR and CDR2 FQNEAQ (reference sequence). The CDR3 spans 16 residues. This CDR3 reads CASSLGNGTENTEAFF. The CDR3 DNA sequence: TGTGCCAGCAGCTTAGGAAACGGGACAGAGAACACTGAAGCTTTCTTT.

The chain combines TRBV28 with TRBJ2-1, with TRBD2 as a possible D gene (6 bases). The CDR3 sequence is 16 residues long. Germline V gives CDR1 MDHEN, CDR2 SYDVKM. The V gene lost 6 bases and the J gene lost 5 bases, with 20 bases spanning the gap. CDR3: CASSPRGPGLHNEQFF. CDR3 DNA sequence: TGTGCCAGCAGCCCCCGGGGCCCGGGACTCCACAATGAGCAGTTCTTC.

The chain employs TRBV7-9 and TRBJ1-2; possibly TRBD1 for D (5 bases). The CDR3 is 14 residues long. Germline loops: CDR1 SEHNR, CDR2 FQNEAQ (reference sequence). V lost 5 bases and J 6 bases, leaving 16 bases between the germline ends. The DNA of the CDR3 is TGTGCCAGCAGCCGTGGGACGGTTGTGGATGGCTACACCTTC. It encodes CASSRGTVVDGYTF. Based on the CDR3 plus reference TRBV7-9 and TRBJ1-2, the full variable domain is DTGVSQNPRHKITKRGQNVTFRCDPISEHNRLYWYRQTLGQGPEFLTYFQNEAQLEKSRLLSDRFSAERPKGSFSTLEIQRTEQGDSAMYLCASSRGTVVDGYTFGSGTRLTVV.

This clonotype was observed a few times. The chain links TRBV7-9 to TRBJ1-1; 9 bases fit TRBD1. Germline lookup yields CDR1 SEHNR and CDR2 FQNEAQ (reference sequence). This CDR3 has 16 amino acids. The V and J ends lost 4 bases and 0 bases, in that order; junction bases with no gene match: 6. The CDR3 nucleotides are TGTGCCAGCAGCTCTGACAGGGGGAAAATGAACACTGAAGCTTTCTTT. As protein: CASSSDRGKMNTEAFF.

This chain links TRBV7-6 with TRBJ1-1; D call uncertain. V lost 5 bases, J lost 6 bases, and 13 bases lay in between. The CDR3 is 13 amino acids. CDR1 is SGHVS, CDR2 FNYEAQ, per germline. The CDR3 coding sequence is TGTGCCAGCAGCGCCGCCGTAGTGGCTGAAGCTTTCTTT. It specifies CASSAAVVAEAFF.

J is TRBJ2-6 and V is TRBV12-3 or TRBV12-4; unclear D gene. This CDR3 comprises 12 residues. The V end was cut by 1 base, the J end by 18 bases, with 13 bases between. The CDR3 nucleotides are TGTGCCAGCAGTTTAGATTTTCGTAGGGCGACTTTC. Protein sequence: CASSLDFRRATF.

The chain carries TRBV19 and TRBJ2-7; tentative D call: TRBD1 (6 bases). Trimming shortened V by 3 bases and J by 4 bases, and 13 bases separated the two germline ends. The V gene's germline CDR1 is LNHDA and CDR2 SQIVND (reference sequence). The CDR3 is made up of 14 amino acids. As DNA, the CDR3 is TGTGCCAGTAGTATGACGGGACAAAGTTACGAGCAGTACTTC. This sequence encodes CASSMTGQSYEQYF. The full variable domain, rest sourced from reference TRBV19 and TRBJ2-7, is DGGITQSPKYLFRKEGQNVTLSCEQNLNHDAMYWYRQDPGQGLRLIYYSQIVNDFQKGDIAEGYSVSREKKESFPLTVTSAQKNPTAFYLCASSMTGQSYEQYFGPGTRLTVT.

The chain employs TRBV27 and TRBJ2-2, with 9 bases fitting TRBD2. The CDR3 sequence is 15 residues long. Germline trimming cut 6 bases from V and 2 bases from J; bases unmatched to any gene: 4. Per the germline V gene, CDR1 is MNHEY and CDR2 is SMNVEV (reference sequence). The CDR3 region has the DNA TGTGCCAGCAGCGTAGCGGGGGATAACACCGGGGAGCTGTTTTTT. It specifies CASSVAGDNTGELFF.

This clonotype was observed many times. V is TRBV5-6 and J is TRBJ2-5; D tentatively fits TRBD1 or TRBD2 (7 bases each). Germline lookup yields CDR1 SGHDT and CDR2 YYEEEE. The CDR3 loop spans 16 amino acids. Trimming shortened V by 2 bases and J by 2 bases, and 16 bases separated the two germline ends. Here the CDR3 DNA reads TGTGCCAGCAGCTTAGGGGGCGGGGGAGAACAAGAGACCCAGTACTTC. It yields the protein CASSLGGGGEQETQYF.

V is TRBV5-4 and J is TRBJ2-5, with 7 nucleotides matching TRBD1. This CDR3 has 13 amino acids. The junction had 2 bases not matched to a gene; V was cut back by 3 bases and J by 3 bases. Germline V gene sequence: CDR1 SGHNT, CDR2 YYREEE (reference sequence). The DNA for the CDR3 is TGTGCCAGCAGCTGGGGGACAGAAGAGACCCAGTACTTC. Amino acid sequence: CASSWGTEETQYF.

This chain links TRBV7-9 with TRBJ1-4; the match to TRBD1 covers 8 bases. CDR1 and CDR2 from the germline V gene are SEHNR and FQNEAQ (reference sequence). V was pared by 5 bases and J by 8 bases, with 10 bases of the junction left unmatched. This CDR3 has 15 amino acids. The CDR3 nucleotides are TGTGCCAGCAGCCCTCAATGGACAGGGCGAGAAAAACTGTTTTTT. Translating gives CASSPQWTGREKLFF.

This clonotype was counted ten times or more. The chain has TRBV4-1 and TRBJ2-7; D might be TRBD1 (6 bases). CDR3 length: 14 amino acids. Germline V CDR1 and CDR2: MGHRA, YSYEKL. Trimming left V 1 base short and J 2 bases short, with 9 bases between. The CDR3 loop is CASSQARDTYEQYF. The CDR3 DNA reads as TGCGCCAGCAGCCAAGCTCGGGACACCTACGAGCAGTACTTC.

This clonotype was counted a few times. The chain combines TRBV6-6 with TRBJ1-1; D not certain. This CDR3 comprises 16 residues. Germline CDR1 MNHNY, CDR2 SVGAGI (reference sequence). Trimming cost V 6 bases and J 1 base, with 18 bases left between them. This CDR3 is CASSNVGGLKNTEAFF. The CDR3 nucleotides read TGTGCCAGCAGCAACGTAGGAGGGCTCAAGAACACTGAAGCTTTCTTT.

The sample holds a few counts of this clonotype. The CDR3 DNA sequence: TGTGCCAGCAGTGTCTCAGGGGGCGGGCATCAGCCCCAGCATTTT. As protein: CASSVSGGGHQPQHF. V usage is TRBV6-1 and J usage is TRBJ1-5; 8 bases align to TRBD1. CDR3 length equals 15 residues. The germline gives CDR1 MNHNS, CDR2 SASEGT. The J segment lost 5 bases and the V segment lost 4 bases, leaving 7 bases of the junction unmatched.

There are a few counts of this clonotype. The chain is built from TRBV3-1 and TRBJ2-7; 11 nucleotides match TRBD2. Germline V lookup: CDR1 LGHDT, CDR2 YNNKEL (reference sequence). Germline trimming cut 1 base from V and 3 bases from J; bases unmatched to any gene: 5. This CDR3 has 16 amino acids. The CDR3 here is CASSQGLAGPDYEQYF. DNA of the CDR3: TGTGCCAGCAGCCAAGGACTAGCGGGGCCGGACTACGAGCAGTACTTC.

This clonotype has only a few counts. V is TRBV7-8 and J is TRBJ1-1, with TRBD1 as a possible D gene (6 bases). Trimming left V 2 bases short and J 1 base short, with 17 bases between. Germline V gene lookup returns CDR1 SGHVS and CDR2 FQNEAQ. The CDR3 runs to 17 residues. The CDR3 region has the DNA TGTGCCAGCAGCTTACCGACTAAACAGGGTTGGAACACTGAAGCTTTCTTT. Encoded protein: CASSLPTKQGWNTEAFF.

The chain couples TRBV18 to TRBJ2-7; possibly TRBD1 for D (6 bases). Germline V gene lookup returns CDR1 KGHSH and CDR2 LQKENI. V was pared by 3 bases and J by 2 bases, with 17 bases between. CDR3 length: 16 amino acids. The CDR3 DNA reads TGTGCCAGCTCACCGACAGGAAGTAATATACCCTACGAGCAGTACTTC. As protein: CASSPTGSNIPYEQYF.

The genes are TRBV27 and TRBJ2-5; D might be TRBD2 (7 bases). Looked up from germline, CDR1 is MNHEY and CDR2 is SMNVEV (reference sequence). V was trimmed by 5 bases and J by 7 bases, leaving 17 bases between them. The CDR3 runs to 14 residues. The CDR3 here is CASSGGGQRGTQYF. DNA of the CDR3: TGTGCCAGCAGTGGCGGGGGCCAAAGAGGGACCCAGTACTTC.

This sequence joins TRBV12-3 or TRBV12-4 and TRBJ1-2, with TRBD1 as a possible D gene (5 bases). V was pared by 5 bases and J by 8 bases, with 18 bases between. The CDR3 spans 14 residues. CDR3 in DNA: TGTGCCAGCAGTCTAAGTTCCCTGGGGGACGGCTACACCTTC. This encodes CASSLSSLGDGYTF.